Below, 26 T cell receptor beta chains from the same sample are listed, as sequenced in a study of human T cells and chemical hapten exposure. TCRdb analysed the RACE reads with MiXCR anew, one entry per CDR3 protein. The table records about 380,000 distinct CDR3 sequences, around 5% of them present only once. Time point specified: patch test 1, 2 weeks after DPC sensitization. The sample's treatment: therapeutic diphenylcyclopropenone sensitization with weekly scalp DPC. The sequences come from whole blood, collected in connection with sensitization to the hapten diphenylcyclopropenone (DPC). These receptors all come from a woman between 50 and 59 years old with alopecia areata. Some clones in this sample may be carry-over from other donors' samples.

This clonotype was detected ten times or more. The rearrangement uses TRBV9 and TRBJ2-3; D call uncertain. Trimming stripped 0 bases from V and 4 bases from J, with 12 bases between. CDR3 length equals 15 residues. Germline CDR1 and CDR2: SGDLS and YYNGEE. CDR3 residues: CASSVDGDPADTQYF. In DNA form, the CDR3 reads TGTGCCAGCAGCGTAGACGGAGATCCGGCAGATACGCAGTATTTT.

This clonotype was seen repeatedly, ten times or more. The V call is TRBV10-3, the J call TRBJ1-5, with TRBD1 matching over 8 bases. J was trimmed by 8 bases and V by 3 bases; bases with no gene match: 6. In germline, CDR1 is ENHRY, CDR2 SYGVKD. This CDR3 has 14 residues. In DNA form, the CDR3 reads TGTGCCATCAGTGACGCGACAGGGGTCAAGCCCCAGCATTTT. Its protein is CAISDATGVKPQHF.

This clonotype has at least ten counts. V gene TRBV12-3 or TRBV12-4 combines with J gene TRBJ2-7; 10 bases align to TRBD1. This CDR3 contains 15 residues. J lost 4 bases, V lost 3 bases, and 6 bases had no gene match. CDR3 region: CASSFDGTGVYEQYF. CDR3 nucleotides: TGTGCCAGCAGTTTTGACGGGACAGGGGTTTACGAGCAGTACTTC.

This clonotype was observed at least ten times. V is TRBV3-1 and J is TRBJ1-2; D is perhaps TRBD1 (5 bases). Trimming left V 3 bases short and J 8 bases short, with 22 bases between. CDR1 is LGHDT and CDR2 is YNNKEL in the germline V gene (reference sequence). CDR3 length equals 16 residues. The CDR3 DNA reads TGTGCCAGCAGCCATTCAACCGGAGGTCTGCGGGACGGCTACACCTTC. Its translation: CASSHSTGGLRDGYTF.

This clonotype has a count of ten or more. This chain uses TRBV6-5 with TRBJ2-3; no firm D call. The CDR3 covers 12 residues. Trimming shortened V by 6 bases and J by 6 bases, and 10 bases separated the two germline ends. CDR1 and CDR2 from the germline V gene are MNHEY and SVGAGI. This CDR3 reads CASRSGADTQYF. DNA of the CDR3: TGTGCCAGCAGGTCCGGAGCGGATACGCAGTATTTT.

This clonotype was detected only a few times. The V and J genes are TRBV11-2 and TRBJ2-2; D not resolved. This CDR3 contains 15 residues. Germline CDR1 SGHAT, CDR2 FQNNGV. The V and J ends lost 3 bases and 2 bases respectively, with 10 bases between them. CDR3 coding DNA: TGTGCCAGCAGCTTTAGTGGGGTTAACACCGGGGAGCTGTTTTTT. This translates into CASSFSGVNTGELFF.

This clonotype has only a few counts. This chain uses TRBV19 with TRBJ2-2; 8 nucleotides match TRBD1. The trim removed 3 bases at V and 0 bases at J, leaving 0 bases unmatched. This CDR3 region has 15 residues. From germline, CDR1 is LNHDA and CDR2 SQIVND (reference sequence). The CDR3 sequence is CASSMGQANTGELFF. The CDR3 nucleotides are TGTGCCAGTAGTATGGGACAGGCGAACACCGGGGAGCTGTTTTTT.

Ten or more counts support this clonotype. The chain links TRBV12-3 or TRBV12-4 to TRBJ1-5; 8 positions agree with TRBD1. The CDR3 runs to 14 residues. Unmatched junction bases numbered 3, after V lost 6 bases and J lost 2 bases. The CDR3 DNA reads TGTGCCAGCAGCCTGACAGGGGGCAATCAGCCCCAGCATTTT. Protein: CASSLTGGNQPQHF.

CDR3 DNA: TGTGCCAGCAGCGCCGACGGACAGGCAGATACGCAGTATTTT. It encodes CASSADGQADTQYF. The rearrangement links TRBV9 to TRBJ2-3, with 7 nucleotides matching TRBD1. Losses at the gene ends were 3 bases for V and 4 bases for J; bases not matched to a gene: 5. The CDR3 length is 14 residues. From germline, CDR1 is SGDLS and CDR2 YYNGEE.

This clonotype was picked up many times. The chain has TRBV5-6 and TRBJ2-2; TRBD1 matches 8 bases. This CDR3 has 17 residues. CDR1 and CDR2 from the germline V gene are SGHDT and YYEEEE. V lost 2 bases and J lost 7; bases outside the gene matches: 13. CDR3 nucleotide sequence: TGTGCCAGCAGCTTTGGACAGGGAAGTCTTTATGGCGGGGAGCTGTTTTTT. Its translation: CASSFGQGSLYGGELFF.

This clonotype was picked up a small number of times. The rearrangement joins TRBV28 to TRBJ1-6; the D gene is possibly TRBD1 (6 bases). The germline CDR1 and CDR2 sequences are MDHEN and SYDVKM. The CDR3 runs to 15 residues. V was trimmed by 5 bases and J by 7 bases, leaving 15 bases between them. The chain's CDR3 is CASSHRDGLNSPLHF. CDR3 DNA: TGTGCCAGCAGTCACAGGGACGGGTTGAATTCACCCCTCCACTTT.

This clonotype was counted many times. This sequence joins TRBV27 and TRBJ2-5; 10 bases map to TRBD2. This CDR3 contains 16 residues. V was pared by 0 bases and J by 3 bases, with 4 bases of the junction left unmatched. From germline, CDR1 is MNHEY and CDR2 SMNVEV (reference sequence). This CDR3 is CASSLSHLAGEETQYF. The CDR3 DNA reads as TGTGCCAGCAGTTTATCCCATCTAGCGGGAGAAGAGACCCAGTACTTC.

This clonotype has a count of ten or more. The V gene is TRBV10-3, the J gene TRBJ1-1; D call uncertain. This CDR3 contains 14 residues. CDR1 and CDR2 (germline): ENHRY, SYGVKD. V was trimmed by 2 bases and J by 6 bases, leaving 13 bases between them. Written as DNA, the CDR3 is TGTGCCATCAGTGAGGAGGGTTACGGGCCTGAAGCTTTCTTT. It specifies CAISEEGYGPEAFF.

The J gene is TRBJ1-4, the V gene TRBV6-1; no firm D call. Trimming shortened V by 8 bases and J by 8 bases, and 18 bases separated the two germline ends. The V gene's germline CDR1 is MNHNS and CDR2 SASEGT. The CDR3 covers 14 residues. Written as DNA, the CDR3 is TGTGCCAGCCGGGCGGCAGCAAAAGGGGAAAAACTGTTTTTT. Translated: CASRAAAKGEKLFF.

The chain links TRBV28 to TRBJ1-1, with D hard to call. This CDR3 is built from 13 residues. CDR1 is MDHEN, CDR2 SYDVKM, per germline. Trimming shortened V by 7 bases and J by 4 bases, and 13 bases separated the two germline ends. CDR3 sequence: CASISAVVTEAFF. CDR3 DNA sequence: TGTGCCAGCATATCCGCAGTGGTCACTGAAGCTTTCTTT.

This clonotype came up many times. The CDR3 sequence: CSVVSGGNYGYTF. CDR3 bases: TGCAGCGTTGTTTCGGGGGGAAACTATGGCTACACCTTC. This chain links TRBV29-1 with TRBJ1-2, with a possible D match to TRBD1 (5 bases). Germline lookup yields CDR1 SQVTM and CDR2 ANQGSEA. Trimming stripped 4 bases from V and 2 bases from J, with 11 bases between. The CDR3 is 13 residues long. Filled out from reference TRBV29-1 and TRBJ1-2, the complete variable domain reads SAVISQKPSRDICQRGTSLTIQCQVDSQVTMMFWYRQQPGQSLTLIATANQGSEATYESGFVIDKFPISRPNLTFSTLTVSNMSPEDSSIYLCSVVSGGNYGYTFGSGTRLTVV.

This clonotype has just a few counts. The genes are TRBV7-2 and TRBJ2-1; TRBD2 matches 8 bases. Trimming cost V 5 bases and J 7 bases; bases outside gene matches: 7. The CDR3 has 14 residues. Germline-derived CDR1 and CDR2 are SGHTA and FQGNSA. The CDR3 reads CASSPTSGLNEQFF. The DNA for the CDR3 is TGTGCCAGCAGCCCCACTAGCGGCCTTAATGAGCAGTTCTTC.

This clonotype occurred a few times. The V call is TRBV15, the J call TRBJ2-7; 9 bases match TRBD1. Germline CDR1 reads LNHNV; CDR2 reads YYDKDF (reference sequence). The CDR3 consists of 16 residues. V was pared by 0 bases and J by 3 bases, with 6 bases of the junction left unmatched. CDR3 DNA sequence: TGTGCCACCAGCAGAGATGGGGACAGGGAGGACTACGAGCAGTACTTC. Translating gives CATSRDGDREDYEQYF.

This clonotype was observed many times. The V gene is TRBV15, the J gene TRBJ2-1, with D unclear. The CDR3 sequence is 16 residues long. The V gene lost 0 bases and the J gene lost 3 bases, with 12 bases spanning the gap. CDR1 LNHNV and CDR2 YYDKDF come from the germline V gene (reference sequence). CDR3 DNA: TGTGCCACCAGCAGAGATCAGGTAACCATCTACAATGAGCAGTTCTTC. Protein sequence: CATSRDQVTIYNEQFF.

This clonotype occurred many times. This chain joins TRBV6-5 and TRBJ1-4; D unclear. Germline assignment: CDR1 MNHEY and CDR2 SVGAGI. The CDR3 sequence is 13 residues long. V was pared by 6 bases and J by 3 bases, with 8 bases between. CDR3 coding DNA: TGTGCCAGCAGCCAACCGGCTAATGAAAAACTGTTTTTT. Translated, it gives CASSQPANEKLFF.

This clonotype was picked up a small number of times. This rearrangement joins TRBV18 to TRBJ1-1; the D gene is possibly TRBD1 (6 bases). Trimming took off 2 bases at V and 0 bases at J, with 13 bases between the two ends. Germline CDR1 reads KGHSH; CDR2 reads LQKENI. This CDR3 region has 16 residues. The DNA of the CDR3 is TGTGCCAGCTCACCAACCCGGGGGCTAATGAACACTGAAGCTTTCTTT. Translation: CASSPTRGLMNTEAFF.

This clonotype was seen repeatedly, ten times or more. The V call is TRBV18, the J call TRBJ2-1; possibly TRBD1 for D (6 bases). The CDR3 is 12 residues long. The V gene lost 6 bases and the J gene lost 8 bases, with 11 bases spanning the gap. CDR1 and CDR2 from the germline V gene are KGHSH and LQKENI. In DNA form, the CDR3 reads TGTGCCAGCTCCCCCAACAGGGATGAGCAGTTCTTC. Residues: CASSPNRDEQFF.

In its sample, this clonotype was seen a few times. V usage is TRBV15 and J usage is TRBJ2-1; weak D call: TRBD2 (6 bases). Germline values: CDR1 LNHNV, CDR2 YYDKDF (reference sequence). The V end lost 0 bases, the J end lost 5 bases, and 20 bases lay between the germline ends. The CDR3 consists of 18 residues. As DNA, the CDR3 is TGTGCCACCAGCAGAGATATTCGAGTCGGGAGTGGGAACAATGAGCAGTTCTTC. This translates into CATSRDIRVGSGNNEQFF.

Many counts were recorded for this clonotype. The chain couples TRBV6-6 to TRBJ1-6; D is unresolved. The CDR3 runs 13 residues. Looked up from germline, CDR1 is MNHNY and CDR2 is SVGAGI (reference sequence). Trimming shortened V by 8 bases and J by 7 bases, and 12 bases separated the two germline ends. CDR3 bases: TGTGCCAGCTCCCTCCCAAGGAATTCACCCCTCCACTTT. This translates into CASSLPRNSPLHF.

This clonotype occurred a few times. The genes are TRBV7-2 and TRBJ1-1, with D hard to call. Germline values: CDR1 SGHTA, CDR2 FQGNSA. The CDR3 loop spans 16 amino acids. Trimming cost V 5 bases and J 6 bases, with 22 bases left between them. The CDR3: CASSPSATRIASEAFF. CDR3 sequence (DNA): TGTGCCAGCAGCCCGAGTGCCACAAGGATTGCGTCTGAAGCTTTCTTT.

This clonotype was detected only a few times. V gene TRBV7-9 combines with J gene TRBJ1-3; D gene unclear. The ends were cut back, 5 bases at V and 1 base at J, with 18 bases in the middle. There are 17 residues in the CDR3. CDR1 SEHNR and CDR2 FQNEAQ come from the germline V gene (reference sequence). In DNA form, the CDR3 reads TGTGCCAGCAGCCCCTATACCCTAGCCTTTTCTGGAAACACCATATATTTT. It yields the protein CASSPYTLAFSGNTIYF.